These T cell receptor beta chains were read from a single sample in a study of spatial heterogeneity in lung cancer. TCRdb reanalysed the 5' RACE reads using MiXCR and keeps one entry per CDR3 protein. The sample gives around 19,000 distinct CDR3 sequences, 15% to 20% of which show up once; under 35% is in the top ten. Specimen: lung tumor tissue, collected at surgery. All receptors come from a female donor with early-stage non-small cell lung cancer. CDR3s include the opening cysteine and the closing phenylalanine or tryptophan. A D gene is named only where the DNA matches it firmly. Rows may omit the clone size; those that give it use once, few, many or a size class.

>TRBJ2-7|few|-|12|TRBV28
TGTGCCAGCAGACTCCAGGGGAACGAGCAGTACTTC
CASRLQGNEQYF
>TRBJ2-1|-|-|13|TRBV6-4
TGTGCCAGCAGTGCGGGACTCCTTGGTGAGCAGTTCTTC
CASSAGLLGEQFF
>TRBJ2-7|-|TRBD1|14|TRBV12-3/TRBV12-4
TGTGCCAGCAGTCGACCCGACAGGGGATACGAGCAGTACTTC
CASSRPDRGYEQYF
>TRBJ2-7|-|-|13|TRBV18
TGTGCCAGCTCAAGGGAGAGCTCCTACGAGCAGTACTTC
CASSRESSYEQYF
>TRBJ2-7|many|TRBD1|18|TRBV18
TGTGCCAGCTCACTAGACCCCGGGGGGACAGGGGGCTCAAGGGAGCAGTACTTC
CASSLDPGGTGGSREQYF
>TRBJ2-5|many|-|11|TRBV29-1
TGCAGCGTTCGCCGGAGAGAGACCCAGTACTTC
CSVRRRETQYF
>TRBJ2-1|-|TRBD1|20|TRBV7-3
TGTGCCAGCAGCAATCCACGGGACAGGGGTTCCCCTTCCGCTTACAATGAGCAGTTCTTC
CASSNPRDRGSPSAYNEQFF
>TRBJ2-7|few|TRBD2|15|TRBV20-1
TGCAGTGCTAGACCTTTCAGCCAGCGGGAGCACGAGCAGTACTTC
CSARPFSQREHEQYF
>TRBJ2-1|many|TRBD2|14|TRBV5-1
TGCGCCAGCAGCTTGACTAGCGGGAACAATGAGCAGTTCTTC
CASSLTSGNNEQFF
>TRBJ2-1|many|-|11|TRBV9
TGTGCCAGCAGCTCCAGGGGTGAGCAGTTCTTC
CASSSRGEQFF
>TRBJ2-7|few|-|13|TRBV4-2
TGTGCCAGCAGCCGGGACGGCACCTACGAGCAGTACTTC
CASSRDGTYEQYF
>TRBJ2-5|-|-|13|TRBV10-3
TGTGCCATCAGTGAGGGGGGAGTAGAGACCCAGTACTTC
CAISEGGVETQYF
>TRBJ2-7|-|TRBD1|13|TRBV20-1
TGCAGTGTGGGGGGACAGGGGATCCGCGAGCAGTACTTC
CSVGGQGIREQYF
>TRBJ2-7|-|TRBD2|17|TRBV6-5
TGTGCCAGCAAACGGGCGGGAGGGCCATCCGCCTACTACGAGCAGTACTTC
CASKRAGGPSAYYEQYF
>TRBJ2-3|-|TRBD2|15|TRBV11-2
TGTGCCAGCAGCTCGACTAGCGGGGGGACAGATACGCAGTATTTT
CASSSTSGGTDTQYF
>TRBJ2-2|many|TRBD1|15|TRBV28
TGTGCCAGCAGTTCCCGACAGGGATACACCGGGGAGCTGTTTTTT
CASSSRQGYTGELFF
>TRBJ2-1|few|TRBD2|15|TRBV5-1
TGCGCCAGCAGCTTGGTAACGGGACTAGCATTCGAGCAGTTCTTC
CASSLVTGLAFEQFF
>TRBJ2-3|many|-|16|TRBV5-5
TGTGCCAGCAGCCCTTACACTCGGCCTAGCACAGATACGCAGTATTTT
CASSPYTRPSTDTQYF
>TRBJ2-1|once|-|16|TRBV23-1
TGCGCCAGCAGCCATGACAGATTCTTCTCCTACAATGAGCAGTTCTTC
CASSHDRFFSYNEQFF
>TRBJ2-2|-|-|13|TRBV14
TGTGCCAGCAGCCAACTAAGCACCGGGGAGCTGTTTTTT
CASSQLSTGELFF